This T cell receptor (beta chain) was sequenced in a study of shared clonotypes between healthy human individuals. Findings of the study overall: Naive subsets typically showed greater estimated richness than memory subsets.

The V gene lost 1 base and the J gene lost 0 bases, with 7 bases spanning the gap. The CDR3 has 14 amino acids. Germline V lookup: CDR1 LNHDA, CDR2 SQIVND (reference sequence). With respect to this clone: Its antigen is not identified.

Authors' methods: ImmunoSEQ output held junction-only sequences without quality scores, so filtering differed. TCRdb's table, derived via immunoSEQ multiplex PCR, lists solely in-frame clones and lacks some. For V, J and clone size, that table is used; D and trimming come from the DNA. Here the sample spans about 680,000 clones, around 73% being singletons. The clonotype comes from a woman between 25 and 40 years old in good health. The sequenced sample was memory CD4+ T cells sorted from blood. Subset given: CD45RA-negative fraction. This chain links TRBV19 with TRBJ2-7; D not resolved. DNA for the CDR3: TGTGCCAGTAGTATAGCCGTCGACTCCTACGAGCAGTACTTC. Protein sequence: CASSIAVDSYEQYF.